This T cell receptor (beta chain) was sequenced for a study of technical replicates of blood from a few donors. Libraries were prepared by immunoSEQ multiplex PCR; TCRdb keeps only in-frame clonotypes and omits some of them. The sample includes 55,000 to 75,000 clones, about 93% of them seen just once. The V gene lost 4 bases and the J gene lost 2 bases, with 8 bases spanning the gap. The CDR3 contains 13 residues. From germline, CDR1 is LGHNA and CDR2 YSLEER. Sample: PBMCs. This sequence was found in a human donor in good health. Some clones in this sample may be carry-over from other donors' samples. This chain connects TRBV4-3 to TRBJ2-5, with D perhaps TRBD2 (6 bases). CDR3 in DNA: TGCGCCAGCAGCCTGGGACTGCAAGAGACCCAGTACTTC. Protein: CASSLGLQETQYF.